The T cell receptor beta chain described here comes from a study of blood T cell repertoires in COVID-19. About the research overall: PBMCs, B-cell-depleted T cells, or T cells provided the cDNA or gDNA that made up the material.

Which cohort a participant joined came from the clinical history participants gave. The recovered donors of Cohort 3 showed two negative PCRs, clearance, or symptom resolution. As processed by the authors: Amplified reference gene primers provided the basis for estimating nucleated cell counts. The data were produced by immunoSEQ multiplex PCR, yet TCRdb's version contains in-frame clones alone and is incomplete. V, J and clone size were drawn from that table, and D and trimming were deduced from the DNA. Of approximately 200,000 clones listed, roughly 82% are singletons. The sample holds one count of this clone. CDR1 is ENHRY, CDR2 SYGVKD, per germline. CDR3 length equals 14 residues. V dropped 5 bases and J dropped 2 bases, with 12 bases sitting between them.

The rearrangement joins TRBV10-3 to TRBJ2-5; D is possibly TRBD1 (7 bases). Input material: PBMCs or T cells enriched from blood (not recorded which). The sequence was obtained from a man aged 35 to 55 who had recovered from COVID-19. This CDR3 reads CAISPGGRQETQYF. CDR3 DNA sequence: TGTGCCATCAGTCCAGGGGGGAGACAAGAGACCCAGTACTTC.